Each of the 6 T cell receptor beta chains below was sequenced from the same sample in a study of blood T cell repertoires in COVID-19. Sequenced by immunoSEQ multiplex PCR; TCRdb stores in-frame clones only, minus some. The sample holds roughly 410,000 clones, 70% to 90% seen once. Input material: peripheral blood. These receptors were taken from a woman aged 55-70 years with COVID-19, enrolled during active disease.

This chain connects TRBV5-1 to TRBJ1-5, with 11 bases lining up with TRBD1. Germline assignment: CDR1 SGHRS and CDR2 YFSETQ. J gave up 8 bases and V 1 base, and 2 bases lay outside the gene matches. The CDR3 is made up of 14 amino acids. The CDR3 DNA reads TGCGCCAGCAGCTTGATGGGACAGGGGGAGCCCCAGCATTTT. The encoded protein is CASSLMGQGEPQHF.

The V call is TRBV27, the J call TRBJ1-2; perhaps TRBD1 as D (5 bases). Germline V lookup: CDR1 MNHEY, CDR2 SMNVEV (reference sequence). The germline V and J ends were trimmed by 2 bases and 3 bases, with 10 bases remaining between them. This CDR3 is 14 amino acids long. CDR3 region: CASSLQGRDYGYTF. In DNA form, the CDR3 reads TGTGCCAGCAGTTTACAGGGAAGGGACTATGGCTACACCTTC.

This chain links TRBV18 with TRBJ1-1; 9 bases line up with TRBD1. CDR3 length: 14 residues. CDR1 KGHSH and CDR2 LQKENI come from the germline V gene. The V gene end was trimmed by 6 bases and the J gene end by 3 bases; junction bases not matched to a gene: 5. The CDR3 bases are TGTGCCAGCTCGGAGACAGGGGGTTACACTGAAGCTTTCTTT. Residues: CASSETGGYTEAFF. Full variable domain (missing parts from reference TRBV18 and TRBJ1-1): NAGVMQNPRHLVRRRGQEARLRCSPMKGHSHVYWYRQLPEEGLKFMVYLQKENIIDESGMPKERFSAEFPKEGPSILRIQQVVRGDSAAYFCASSETGGYTEAFFGQGTRLTVV.

The chain recombines TRBV5-1 with TRBJ2-5; weak D call: TRBD1 (6 bases). Germline V gene data show CDR1 as SGHRS and CDR2 as YFSETQ. Between the trimmed V and J ends, which lost 0 bases and 5 bases, there was a span of 14 bases. The CDR3 runs 15 residues. The chain's CDR3 is CASSLEGRGWETQYF. The CDR3 nucleotides read TGCGCCAGCAGCTTGGAAGGCAGGGGCTGGGAGACCCAGTACTTC.

The CDR3 nucleotides are TGTGCCAGTAAGAGGGACAGCTCTATTAGCAATCAGCCCCAGCATTTT. Protein product: CASKRDSSISNQPQHF. The chain couples TRBV19 to TRBJ1-5; TRBD1 matches at 7 bases. Germline V gene data show CDR1 as LNHDA and CDR2 as SQIVND (reference sequence). V lost 7 bases, J lost 0 bases, and 9 bases stayed unmatched. The CDR3 covers 16 residues.

The rearrangement links TRBV5-6 to TRBJ1-5; D is possibly TRBD1 (6 bases). The V gene lost 1 base and the J gene lost 6 bases, with 11 bases spanning the gap. The germline V gene has CDR1 SGHDT and CDR2 YYEEEE. The CDR3 runs to 14 residues. CDR3 protein: CASSLLGAAQPQHF. As DNA, the CDR3 is TGTGCCAGCAGCTTGTTGGGGGCGGCTCAGCCCCAGCATTTT.